The text below deals with one T cell receptor beta chain. The data belong to a study of blood T cell repertoires in COVID-19. Study overall: Whether acute or convalescent, the COVID-19 samples came from the United States, Italy and Spain. From T cells, B-cell-depleted T cells, or PBMCs came the material, which was cDNA or gDNA.

Original analysis: Nucleated cell number was recorded as an estimate derived from reference gene primer amplification. Assay used: immunoSEQ multiplex PCR; TCRdb lists only in-frame clones, some missing. That table furnishes V, J and clone size, whereas the DNA furnished D and trimming. The repertoire consists of a few hundred thousand clones, with 91% occurring once and the leading ten covering approximately 2.6%. Germline assignment: CDR1 SNHLY and CDR2 FYNNEI. The CDR3 is made up of 23 amino acids. V shed 2 bases, J shed 6 bases, and the junction held 31 bases outside the gene matches. This receptor was taken from a person between 18 and 30 years old with COVID-19, enrolled during active disease. V gene TRBV2 combines with J gene TRBJ2-7, with 10 bases fitting TRBD2. Sequences were obtained from peripheral blood. The chain's CDR3 is CASSEPGGSPGFLAGEPGIEQYF. The CDR3 bases are TGTGCCAGCAGTGAACCGGGAGGGTCACCCGGCTTCCTAGCGGGAGAGCCCGGCATCGAGCAGTACTTC.